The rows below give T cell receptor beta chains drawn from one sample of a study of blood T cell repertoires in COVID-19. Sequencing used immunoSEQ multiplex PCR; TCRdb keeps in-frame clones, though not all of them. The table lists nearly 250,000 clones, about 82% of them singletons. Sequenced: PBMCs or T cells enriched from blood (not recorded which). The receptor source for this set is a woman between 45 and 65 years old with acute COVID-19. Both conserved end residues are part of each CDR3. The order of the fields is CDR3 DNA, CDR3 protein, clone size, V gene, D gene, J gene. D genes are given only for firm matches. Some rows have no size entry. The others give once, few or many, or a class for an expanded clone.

DNA: TGTGCCAGCAGTCACCTTTCAAGGGGGCGCACTGAAGCTTTCTTT
CDR3: CASSHLSRGRTEAFF
size: .
V: TRBV6-5
D: TRBD1
J: TRBJ1-1

DNA: TGTGCCAGCAGCTTGGCTCATAACACAGATACGCAGTATTTT
CDR3: CASSLAHNTDTQYF
size: .
V: TRBV7-2
D: .
J: TRBJ2-3

DNA: TGTGCCAGCAGCCAAGATCAAGCGGGGCGCTACGAGCAGTACTTC
CDR3: CASSQDQAGRYEQYF
size: .
V: TRBV3-1/TRBV3-2
D: TRBD2
J: TRBJ2-7

DNA: TGTGCCATCAGTTCGGACAGGGCTGGGGCCAACGTCCTGACTTTC
CDR3: CAISSDRAGANVLTF
size: .
V: TRBV10-3
D: TRBD1
J: TRBJ2-6

DNA: TGTGCCAGTAGTATGGGACAGAACTATGGCTACACCTTC
CDR3: CASSMGQNYGYTF
size: .
V: TRBV19
D: TRBD1
J: TRBJ1-2

DNA: TGCGCCAGCAGCCCCGGACAGGGTGGAAACACCATATATTTT
CDR3: CASSPGQGGNTIYF
size: .
V: TRBV5-1
D: TRBD1
J: TRBJ1-3

DNA: TGCAGCGCCTTTGAGGGGGGGGGTCAACCTCAGCTTTACGAGCAGTACTTC
CDR3: CSAFEGGGQPQLYEQYF
size: .
V: TRBV29-1
D: .
J: TRBJ2-7

DNA: TGTGCCAGCAGTCCAGGGGCGTACGAGCAGTACTTC
CDR3: CASSPGAYEQYF
size: few
V: TRBV6-5
D: .
J: TRBJ2-7

DNA: TGTGCCAGCAGCCAAAACAGGGGGGGCTCCTATGGCTACACCTTC
CDR3: CASSQNRGGSYGYTF
size: .
V: TRBV14
D: TRBD1
J: TRBJ1-2

DNA: TGTGCCAGCAGCCCTGACGGGGTGTCCTACAATGAGCAGTTCTTC
CDR3: CASSPDGVSYNEQFF
size: .
V: TRBV5-4
D: .
J: TRBJ2-1

DNA: TGTGCCAGTAGTATCTACTCCTCCGACTGGAGGGCAACTAATGAAAAACTGTTTTTT
CDR3: CASSIYSSDWRATNEKLFF
size: .
V: TRBV19
D: .
J: TRBJ1-4

DNA: TGTGCCAGCTACGAGGGGGCAGGTACTGAAGCTTTCTTT
CDR3: CASYEGAGTEAFF
size: .
V: TRBV18
D: TRBD1
J: TRBJ1-1

DNA: TGTGCCAGCAGCTTGGTCTGGCGGCCCAGTATTAACTATGGCTACACCTTC
CDR3: CASSLVWRPSINYGYTF
size: .
V: TRBV5-8
D: .
J: TRBJ1-2

DNA: TGTGCCAGCAGTAGAACAGGGGGCGCTGGAAGGAACACAGATACGCAGTATTTT
CDR3: CASSRTGGAGRNTDTQYF
size: .
V: TRBV27
D: TRBD1
J: TRBJ2-3

DNA: TGTGCCAGCACGGAAGGGGCCGCTAACTATGGCTACACCTTC
CDR3: CASTEGAANYGYTF
size: few
V: TRBV9
D: .
J: TRBJ1-2

DNA: TGTGCCAGCAGCGTACGGGGGGTACCGGGTACAGATACGCAGTATTTT
CDR3: CASSVRGVPGTDTQYF
size: .
V: TRBV9
D: TRBD2
J: TRBJ2-3

DNA: TGTGCCAGCTCACCACTCAGCTTCCAGGTCCCCACTAATGAAAAACTGTTTTTT
CDR3: CASSPLSFQVPTNEKLFF
size: .
V: TRBV18
D: .
J: TRBJ1-4

DNA: TGTGCCAGCACAAGGACTAGCGGGGGGCTCGATACGCAGTATTTT
CDR3: CASTRTSGGLDTQYF
size: .
V: TRBV2
D: TRBD2
J: TRBJ2-3

DNA: TGTGCCAGCAACAATCCCCAGCGAAACCACTATGGCTACACCTTC
CDR3: CASNNPQRNHYGYTF
size: .
V: TRBV7-2
D: .
J: TRBJ1-2

DNA: TGCGCCAGCAGTCTCGGGGACAGGGGTTACTCTGGAAACACCATATATTTT
CDR3: CASSLGDRGYSGNTIYF
size: .
V: TRBV10-2
D: TRBD1
J: TRBJ1-3

DNA: TGTGCCAGCTCACCTGGTCAGTCGAACACTGAAGCTTTCTTT
CDR3: CASSPGQSNTEAFF
size: .
V: TRBV18
D: .
J: TRBJ1-1

DNA: TGCAGCGTTGAAGATCGACAGACCTACGAGCAGTACTTC
CDR3: CSVEDRQTYEQYF
size: .
V: TRBV29-1
D: .
J: TRBJ2-7

DNA: TGTGCCAGCAGCTTAGCGGGTCGACGGACAGGGACTTCACCCCTCCACTTT
CDR3: CASSLAGRRTGTSPLHF
size: .
V: TRBV7-9
D: TRBD1
J: TRBJ1-6

DNA: TGCAGCGTTGAAGATTACAGGGACAACGGCTACACCTTC
CDR3: CSVEDYRDNGYTF
size: .
V: TRBV29-1
D: .
J: TRBJ1-2

DNA: TGTGCCAGCAGTTTACAGGGTTGGGGCTACACCTTC
CDR3: CASSLQGWGYTF
size: .
V: TRBV6-5
D: .
J: TRBJ1-2

DNA: TGTGCCAGCAGCTTAGGGCCGGGACAGGGAGTAGGGCAGCCCCAGCATTTT
CDR3: CASSLGPGQGVGQPQHF
size: .
V: TRBV7-6
D: TRBD1
J: TRBJ1-5

DNA: TGTGCCAGCAGTGAAGCAGGCACCGCAGTGTACACCTTC
CDR3: CASSEAGTAVYTF
size: .
V: TRBV25-1
D: .
J: TRBJ1-2

DNA: TGCGCCAGCAGCCCGGACAGGACGGAGACCCAGTACTTC
CDR3: CASSPDRTETQYF
size: .
V: TRBV5-1
D: TRBD1
J: TRBJ2-5

DNA: TGTGCTAGTGGTTTGATGGCAGGGGAAGCTTTCTTT
CDR3: CASGLMAGEAFF
size: .
V: TRBV12-5
D: .
J: TRBJ1-1

DNA: TGTGCCAGCAGCTCTGGACTAGCGGTGAGCACAGATACGCAGTATTTT
CDR3: CASSSGLAVSTDTQYF
size: few
V: TRBV7-9
D: TRBD2
J: TRBJ2-3

DNA: TGTGCCAGCAGTTCCGGGACAGGGGGCGGAAGTAATCAGCCCCAGCATTTT
CDR3: CASSSGTGGGSNQPQHF
size: medium-sized
V: TRBV27
D: TRBD1
J: TRBJ1-5

DNA: TGTGCCAGCAGTTCTGGACTAGCGGGGGTCCATGAGCAGTTCTTC
CDR3: CASSSGLAGVHEQFF
size: .
V: TRBV6-6
D: TRBD2
J: TRBJ2-1

DNA: TGTGCCAGCAGCTCCTCAGCGGGGGGGCCTTTAGAAACGCAGTATTTT
CDR3: CASSSSAGGPLETQYF
size: .
V: TRBV7-2
D: TRBD2
J: TRBJ2-3

DNA: TGTGCCAGCTCCCCCCTAGCGGGGGGGGGCGATACGCAGTATTTT
CDR3: CASSPLAGGGDTQYF
size: .
V: TRBV18
D: TRBD2
J: TRBJ2-3

DNA: TGTGCCATCAGTGAGTCGAAAGACAGGGGGCTTTTTAACTATGGCTACACCTTC
CDR3: CAISESKDRGLFNYGYTF
size: .
V: TRBV10-3
D: TRBD1
J: TRBJ1-2